This TCR beta chain was recorded in a study of molecular identifiers for immune sequencing clone quantification. TCRdb re-derived calls from the PCR reads in MiXCR, one entry per CDR3 protein. The sample lists 300,000 to 350,000 distinct CDR3 sequences, about a fifth occurring once. The table lists this clonotype with many counts. Its antigen is as yet unknown. Overall study results and limits: In naive cells, clones above 20 RNA copies held under 1% of molecules, whereas in effector cells they held over 99%.

Trimming stripped 5 bases from V and 4 bases from J, with 13 bases between. The CDR3 totals 14 residues. This clonotype was sampled from a human donor in good health. Some libraries in this study had Jurkat cell RNA spiked in. The V gene is TRBV12-3 or TRBV12-4, the J gene TRBJ2-3; D is unresolved. Sequencing input: naive CD8+ T cells from blood, with Jurkat cell RNA spiked in. Subset reported: FACS-sorted CD8+CD4-CCR7+CD45RA+ naive T cells. This CDR3 is CASSPPTPPDTQYF. The DNA for the CDR3 is TGTGCCAGCAGTCCGCCGACTCCCCCAGATACGCAGTATTTT.